This T cell receptor beta chain appears in the sequencing data of a study of shared clonotypes between healthy human individuals. A single count supports this clone. This table comes from immunoSEQ multiplex PCR, and its TCRdb copy is limited to in-frame clones, with some not included. Among 550,000 to 800,000 clones listed, 74% were seen once. V dropped 6 bases and J dropped 2; count of bases not matched to a gene: 4. The CDR3 loop spans 14 amino acids. The germline gives CDR1 SNHLY, CDR2 FYNNEI. Sequencing used memory CD4+ T cells sorted from blood. The sample's subset: CD45RA-negative fraction. J is TRBJ2-1 and V is TRBV2; 7 nucleotides align to TRBD1. The origin of this receptor is a woman in her thirties in good health. CDR3 protein: CASRGDSPYNEQFF. In nucleotides, the CDR3 is TGTGCCAGCAGGGGGGACAGCCCCTACAATGAGCAGTTCTTC.